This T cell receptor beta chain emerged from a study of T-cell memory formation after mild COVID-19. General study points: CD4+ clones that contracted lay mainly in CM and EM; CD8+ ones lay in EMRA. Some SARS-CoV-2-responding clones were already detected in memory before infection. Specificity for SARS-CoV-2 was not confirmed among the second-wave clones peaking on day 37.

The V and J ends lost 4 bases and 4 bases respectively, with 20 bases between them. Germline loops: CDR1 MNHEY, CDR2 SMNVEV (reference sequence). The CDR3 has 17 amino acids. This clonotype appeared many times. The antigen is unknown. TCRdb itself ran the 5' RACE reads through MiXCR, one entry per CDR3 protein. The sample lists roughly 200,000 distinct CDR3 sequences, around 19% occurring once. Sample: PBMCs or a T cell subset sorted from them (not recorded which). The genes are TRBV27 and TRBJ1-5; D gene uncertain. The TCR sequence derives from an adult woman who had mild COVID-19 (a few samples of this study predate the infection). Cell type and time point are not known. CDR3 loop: CASSSLSAGSMNQPQHF. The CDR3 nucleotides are TGTGCCAGCAGTTCCCTCTCGGCAGGATCTATGAATCAGCCCCAGCATTTT.